Listed below are T cell receptor beta chains from one sample, sequenced in a study of blood T cell repertoires in COVID-19. Data came from immunoSEQ multiplex PCR; TCRdb stores just in-frame clones and leaves some out. Of some 150,000 clones in the sample, approximately 89% are singletons; the top ten hold around 1.6%. The sequenced sample consisted of peripheral blood. All receptors come from a human donor in a cohort sampled during active COVID-19. CDR3s include the opening cysteine and the closing phenylalanine or tryptophan. The D gene is left open where the match is weak. Clone size is stated in some rows and not others, as once, few, many or a class when expanded.

D gene	clone size	V gene	J gene	CDR3 DNA	CDR3 protein
.	.	TRBV2	TRBJ1-5	TGTGCCAGCAGTGATGTAGGGAGGTATCAGCCCCAGCATTTT	CASSDVGRYQPQHF
TRBD2	.	TRBV2	TRBJ2-3	TGTGCCAGCAGTGGACTAGCGGGGGGGATTACGCAGTATTTT	CASSGLAGGITQYF
TRBD1	.	TRBV25-1	TRBJ2-3	TGTGCCAGCAGTGGAACCGGGACAGGGGCCCTCACAGATACGCAGTATTTT	CASSGTGTGALTDTQYF
.	.	TRBV27	TRBJ2-5	TGTGCCAGCAGTTTATGGGGGGAAGAGACCCAGTACTTC	CASSLWGEETQYF
.	.	TRBV7-2	TRBJ2-2	TGTGCCAGCAGCCCCAGACAACCCTTGAACACCGGGGAGCTGTTTTTT	CASSPRQPLNTGELFF
TRBD1	.	TRBV2	TRBJ1-2	TGTGCCAGCAGTTCGGGACAGGGACTTTTAGGCTACACCTTC	CASSSGQGLLGYTF
TRBD2	.	TRBV2	TRBJ2-7	TGTGCCAGCGGGTCCGGGACTAGCGGGGGGGCAAGGGACGAGCAGTACTTC	CASGSGTSGGARDEQYF
TRBD1	once	TRBV5-4	TRBJ2-3	TGTGCCAGCAGCTTGGACAGGGGGCTAACAGATACGCAGTATTTT	CASSLDRGLTDTQYF
TRBD2	.	TRBV11-1	TRBJ2-3	TGTGCCAGCAGCTTAAGCGGGGGGGCCGCAGATACGCAGTGTTTT	CASSLSGGAADTQCF
TRBD1	.	TRBV5-1	TRBJ2-6	TGCGCCAGCAGCTTGTCGACAGGGAACCTTTACTCTGGGGCCAACGTCCTGACTTTC	CASSLSTGNLYSGANVLTF
.	.	TRBV15	TRBJ1-5	TGTGCCACCAGCAGAGATAGACAGTTCAATCAGCCCCAGCATTTT	CATSRDRQFNQPQHF
TRBD1	once	TRBV19	TRBJ2-1	TGTGCCAGTAGTATAGGGGACAGGCAAAATGAGCAGTTCTTC	CASSIGDRQNEQFF